This TCR beta chain was profiled in a study of T cell responses to AZD1222 COVID-19 vaccine. Study in general: Second-dose intervals near 4 or 12 weeks were combined. Whole-study results and caveats: Epitopes outside B.1.351 and B.1.1.7 mutated regions reportedly drew nearly half of spike TCRs.

Concerning this clone itself: Antigen specificity is unknown.

The CDR3 covers 15 residues. V lost 1 base, J lost 8 bases, and 8 bases stayed unmatched. Germline V gene lookup returns CDR1 KGHSH and CDR2 LQKENI. The repertoire was sequenced with immunoSEQ multiplex PCR; TCRdb's copy has only in-frame clones and lacks some. The sample carries about 150,000 clones, 89% recorded once. The chain couples TRBV18 to TRBJ1-2; 9 bases line up with TRBD1. The receptor was isolated from an adult in good health. This material consisted of peripheral blood, taken on day 0 of AZD1222 vaccination. The CDR3 here is CASSPQGQGREGYTF. The CDR3 coding sequence is TGTGCCAGCTCACCACAAGGACAGGGGCGAGAAGGCTACACCTTC.